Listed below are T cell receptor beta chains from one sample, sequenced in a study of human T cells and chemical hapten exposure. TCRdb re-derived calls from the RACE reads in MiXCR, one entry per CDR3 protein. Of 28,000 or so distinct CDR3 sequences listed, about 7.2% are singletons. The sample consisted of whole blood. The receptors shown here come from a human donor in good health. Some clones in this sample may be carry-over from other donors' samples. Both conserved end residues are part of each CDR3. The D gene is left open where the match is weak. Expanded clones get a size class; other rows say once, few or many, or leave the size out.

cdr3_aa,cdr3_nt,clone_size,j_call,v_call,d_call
CASSRDCNNEQFF,TGTGCCAGCAGTAGGGACTGTAACAATGAGCAGTTCTTC,few,TRBJ2-1,TRBV2,-
CASSDDETQYF,TGTGCCAGCAGCGACGACGAGACCCAGTACTTC,-,TRBJ2-5,TRBV7-9,-
CASSLTAGTASPGGYTF,TGTGCCAGCAGCTTAACTGCCGGGACAGCAAGTCCCGGGGGCTACACCTTC,many,TRBJ1-2,TRBV7-9,TRBD1
CASSLAQGAAGNTIYF,TGCGCCAGCAGCTTGGCGCAGGGGGCCGCAGGAAACACCATATATTTT,-,TRBJ1-3,TRBV5-1,TRBD1
CASKLAGGGEQFF,TGTGCCAGCAAATTAGCGGGAGGGGGAGAGCAGTTCTTC,few,TRBJ2-1,TRBV27,TRBD2
CSARGTSGTGELFF,TGCAGTGCTAGAGGGACTAGCGGTACCGGGGAGCTGTTTTTT,many,TRBJ2-2,TRBV20-1,TRBD2
CASSLDQGRNEQFF,TGTGCCAGCAGCTTAGATCAGGGTCGCAATGAGCAGTTCTTC,many,TRBJ2-1,TRBV7-2,-
CASSYQSLASTDTQYF,TGTGCCAGCAGTTATCAATCCCTAGCGAGCACAGATACGCAGTATTTT,few,TRBJ2-3,TRBV6-6,-
CASSSFRDGDYGYTF,TGTGCCAGCAGTTCATTCAGGGACGGAGACTATGGCTACACCTTC,few,TRBJ1-2,TRBV28,-
CASSPNDGSNQPQHF,TGTGCCAGCAGCCCCAATGACGGGAGCAATCAGCCCCAGCATTTT,-,TRBJ1-5,TRBV28,-
CASSADVPNEQFF,TGTGCCAGCAGCGCGGACGTACCCAATGAGCAGTTCTTC,many,TRBJ2-1,TRBV3-1,-
CASSYLAGGDGYTF,TGTGCCAGCAGTTATTTGGCAGGGGGCGATGGCTACACCTTC,few,TRBJ1-2,TRBV6-5,TRBD1
CSAVFRASTPEQYF,TGCAGTGCTGTATTCCGGGCCTCGACCCCAGAGCAGTACTTC,many,TRBJ2-7,TRBV20-1,-
CASSADQNTEAFF,TGTGCCAGCAGCGCAGATCAGAACACTGAAGCTTTCTTT,-,TRBJ1-1,TRBV7-6,-
CSARAGTSTNEKLFF,TGCAGTGCTAGAGCTGGGACTTCAACTAATGAAAAACTGTTTTTT,many,TRBJ1-4,TRBV20-1,-
CAIGPRSSGGETQYF,TGTGCCATCGGGCCGAGGTCTAGCGGGGGAGAGACCCAGTACTTC,-,TRBJ2-5,TRBV10-3,TRBD2
CASSGSGGSGNQPQHF,TGTGCCAGCAGTGGCAGTGGGGGCAGTGGGAATCAGCCCCAGCATTTT,many,TRBJ1-5,TRBV6-1,-
CASSLTGVVGDTQYF,TGTGCCAGCTCTCTGACAGGGGTGGTAGGAGATACGCAGTATTTT,-,TRBJ2-3,TRBV27,TRBD1
CASSFDQETQYF,TGTGCCAGCAGCTTCGACCAAGAGACCCAGTACTTC,many,TRBJ2-5,TRBV11-3,-
CASSVQGPANTEAFF,TGCGCCAGCAGTGTTCAGGGCCCCGCGAACACTGAAGCTTTCTTT,many,TRBJ1-1,TRBV10-2,-
CSASEGVGYNEQFF,TGCAGTGCTAGTGAGGGGGTGGGGTACAATGAGCAGTTCTTC,many,TRBJ2-1,TRBV20-1,-
CASSLDSGSGNTIYF,TGTGCCAGCAGCTTAGACAGCGGCTCTGGAAACACCATATATTTT,many,TRBJ1-3,TRBV7-9,-
CASRVSGGNNEQFF,TGTGCCAGCAGGGTTAGCGGGGGGAACAATGAGCAGTTCTTC,many,TRBJ2-1,TRBV12-3/TRBV12-4,TRBD2
CASSQGPPGVAFF,TGTGCCAGCAGCCAAGGCCCCCCAGGGGTGGCTTTCTTT,-,TRBJ1-1,TRBV3-1,-
CASSLEAHSYNSPLHF,TGTGCCAGCAGCTTAGAAGCGCACTCCTATAATTCACCCCTCCACTTT,many,TRBJ1-6,TRBV7-2,-
CASSPHSSLEPKGTEAFF,TGTGCCAGCAGCCCGCATTCGAGTTTGGAACCCAAGGGCACTGAAGCTTTCTTT,many,TRBJ1-1,TRBV3-2,-
CSAQDKRTSGGSSYEQYF,TGCAGTGCTCAAGATAAGAGGACTAGCGGGGGAAGCTCCTACGAGCAGTACTTC,-,TRBJ2-7,TRBV20-1,TRBD2
CASSQGGGNWPQHF,TGTGCCAGCAGCCAAGGTGGGGGAAATTGGCCCCAGCATTTT,-,TRBJ1-5,TRBV14,-
CASSLVSGRGYNEQFF,TGTGCCAGCAGCTTAGTATCTGGGCGGGGGTACAATGAGCAGTTCTTC,few,TRBJ2-1,TRBV11-2,TRBD2
CASSLIIFAFQETQYF,TGTGCCAGCAGCTTGATTATATTCGCGTTCCAAGAGACCCAGTACTTC,-,TRBJ2-5,TRBV5-5,-
CASSRRTDPNQPQHF,TGTGCCAGCAGCCGTAGGACGGACCCCAATCAGCCCCAGCATTTT,-,TRBJ1-5,TRBV28,-
CASRGDGNYGDTF,TGTGCCAGCAGGGGGGACGGTAACTATGGCGACACCTTC,few,TRBJ1-2,TRBV2,-
CASSLEILADANTGELFF,TGTGCCAGCAGCTTAGAGATCCTAGCGGACGCGAACACCGGGGAGCTGTTTTTT,-,TRBJ2-2,TRBV7-6,TRBD2
CASSLGGYQHF,TGTGCCAGCAGCCTGGGGGGTTACCAGCATTTT,many,TRBJ1-5,TRBV21-1,-
CASSMSTDYNEQFF,TGTGCCAGCAGTATGAGCACGGATTACAATGAGCAGTTCTTC,many,TRBJ2-1,TRBV28,-
CSARDLAGWQETQYF,TGCAGTGCTAGAGATCTAGCCGGATGGCAAGAGACCCAGTACTTC,-,TRBJ2-5,TRBV20-1,-
CASSLEVGLLNTEAFF,TGCGCCAGCAGCTTGGAGGTTGGCTTACTGAACACTGAAGCTTTCTTT,-,TRBJ1-1,TRBV5-1,-
CASSVDWTDTQYF,TGTGCCAGCAGCGTCGACTGGACAGATACGCAGTATTTT,-,TRBJ2-3,TRBV9,-
CVWSVWAAGNTIYF,TGTGTCTGGAGTGTATGGGCGGCTGGAAACACCATATATTTT,-,TRBJ1-3,TRBV30,-
CASSKRGRSSYEQYF,TGTGCCAGCAGCAAGAGAGGGAGGAGCTCCTACGAGCAGTACTTC,many,TRBJ2-7,TRBV5-8,-
CASSLSLAAANTGELFF,TGTGCCAGCAGCTTATCCCTAGCAGCCGCGAACACCGGGGAGCTGTTTTTT,many,TRBJ2-2,TRBV7-2,-
CASSWAGGPETQYF,TGTGCCAGCAGTTGGGCGGGAGGGCCAGAGACCCAGTACTTC,few,TRBJ2-5,TRBV28,TRBD2